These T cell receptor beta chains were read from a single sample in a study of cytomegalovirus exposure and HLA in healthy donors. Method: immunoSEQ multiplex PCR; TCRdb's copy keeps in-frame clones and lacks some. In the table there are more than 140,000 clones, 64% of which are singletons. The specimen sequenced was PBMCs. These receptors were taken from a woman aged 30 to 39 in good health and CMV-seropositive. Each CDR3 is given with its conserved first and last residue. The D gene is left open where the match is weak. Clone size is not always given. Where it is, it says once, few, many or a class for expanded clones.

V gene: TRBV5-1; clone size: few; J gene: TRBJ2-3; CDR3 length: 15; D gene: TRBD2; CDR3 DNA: TGCGCCAGCAGTTCTAGCGGGGGGATCACAGATACGCAGTATTTT; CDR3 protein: CASSSSGGITDTQYF
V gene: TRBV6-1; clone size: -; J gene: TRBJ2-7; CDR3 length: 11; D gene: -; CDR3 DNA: TGTGCCAGCCGGGTGGAGTACGAGCAGTACTTC; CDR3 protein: CASRVEYEQYF
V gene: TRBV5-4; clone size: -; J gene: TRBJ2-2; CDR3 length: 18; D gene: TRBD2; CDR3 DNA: TGTGCCAGCAGCTGGATGGCTAGCGGGAGAGGGGGGACCGGGGAGCTGTTTTTT; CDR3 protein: CASSWMASGRGGTGELFF
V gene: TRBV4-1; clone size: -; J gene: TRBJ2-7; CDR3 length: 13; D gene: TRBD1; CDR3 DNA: TGCGCCAGCAGCCAATTGACAGGGTACGAGCAGTACTTC; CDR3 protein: CASSQLTGYEQYF
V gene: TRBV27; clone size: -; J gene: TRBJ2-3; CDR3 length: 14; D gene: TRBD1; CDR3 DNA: TGTGCCAGCAGTTTCAGGGACAGGGCAGATACGCAGTATTTT; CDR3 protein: CASSFRDRADTQYF
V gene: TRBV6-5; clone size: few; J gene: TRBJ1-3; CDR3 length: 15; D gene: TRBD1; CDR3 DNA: TGTGCCAGCTGGGACAGCTTGCGCTATGGAAACACCATATATTTT; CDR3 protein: CASWDSLRYGNTIYF
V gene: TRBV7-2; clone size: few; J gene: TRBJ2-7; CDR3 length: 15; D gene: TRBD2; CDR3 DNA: TGTGCCAGCAGCTTTCTTCCGGGAGGAAAGTACGAGCAGTACTTC; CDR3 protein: CASSFLPGGKYEQYF
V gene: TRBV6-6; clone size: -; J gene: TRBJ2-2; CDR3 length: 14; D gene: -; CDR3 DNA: TGTGCCAGCAGTTACTCGTGGGAGACCGGGGAGCTGTTTTTT; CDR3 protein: CASSYSWETGELFF
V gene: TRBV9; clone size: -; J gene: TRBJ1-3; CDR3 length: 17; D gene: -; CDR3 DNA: TGTGCCAGCAGCGCACCCTGGGAGCCCGGGCGAGGAAACACCATATATTTT; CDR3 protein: CASSAPWEPGRGNTIYF
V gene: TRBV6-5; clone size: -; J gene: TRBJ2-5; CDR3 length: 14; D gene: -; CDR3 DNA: TGTGCCAGCAGTCCGGGCCCCACGGGGGAGACCCAGTACTTC; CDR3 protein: CASSPGPTGETQYF
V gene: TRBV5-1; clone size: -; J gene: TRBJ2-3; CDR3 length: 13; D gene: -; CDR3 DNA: TGCGCCAGCAGCTTGACAGGGACAGATACGCAGTATTTT; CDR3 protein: CASSLTGTDTQYF
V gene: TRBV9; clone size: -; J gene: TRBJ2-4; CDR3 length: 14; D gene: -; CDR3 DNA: TGTGCCAGCAGCCCGCAGGTAGCCAAAAACATTCAGTACTTC; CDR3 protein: CASSPQVAKNIQYF
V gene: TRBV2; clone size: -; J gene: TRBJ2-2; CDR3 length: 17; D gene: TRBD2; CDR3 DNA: TGTGCCAGCAGTAGAAATAGCGGGAGAGGGTACACCGGGGAGCTGTTTTTT; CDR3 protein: CASSRNSGRGYTGELFF
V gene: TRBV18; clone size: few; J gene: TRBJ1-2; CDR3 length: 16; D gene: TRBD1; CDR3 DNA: TGTGCCAGCTCACCAGCGGCACAGGGGTGGTACTATGGCTACACCTTC; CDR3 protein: CASSPAAQGWYYGYTF